This T cell receptor beta chain was recorded in a study of T cell responses to AZD1222 COVID-19 vaccine. Measured with immunoSEQ multiplex PCR; TCRdb has only the in-frame clones, and not every one. Here the sample spans 150,000 to 250,000 clones, roughly nine tenths being singletons. The germline gives CDR1 MNHEY, CDR2 SVGAGI. This CDR3 is built from 12 residues. V lost 2 bases and J lost 5, with 7 bases in between. The chain is built from TRBV6-5 and TRBJ2-7; D ambiguous. Sequencing used peripheral blood, obtained 28 days after the second AZD1222 dose. This sequence originates from an adult who received the AZD1222 COVID-19 vaccine. CDR3 sequence: CASSYGLNEQYF. The CDR3 coding sequence is TGTGCCAGCAGTTACGGCCTCAACGAGCAGTACTTC.